These 12 T cell receptor beta chains originate from one sample sequenced in a study of OX40 agonist ivuxolimab in advanced cancers. Only in-frame clones appear in the TCRdb table, and some are missing; sequencing was by immunoSEQ multiplex PCR. The table includes 30,000 to 45,000 clones, approximately 78% detected once. The sample consisted of CD4+ or CD8+ T cells sorted from blood, taken in a trial of the OX40 agonist ivuxolimab. These receptors originate from an adult with an advanced solid tumor such as melanoma, head and neck, liver or kidney cancer.

The chain joins TRBV27 to TRBJ2-2, with 9 bases identical to TRBD1. Per the germline V gene, CDR1 is MNHEY and CDR2 is SMNVEV (reference sequence). The CDR3 loop spans 15 amino acids. V lost 8 bases and J lost 7; bases outside the gene matches: 11. The CDR3 spells CASGSNRGRGGELFF. Here the CDR3 DNA reads TGTGCCAGCGGATCAAACAGGGGGCGAGGCGGGGAGCTGTTTTTT.

This clone has more than one count but fewer than ten. The chain employs TRBV28 and TRBJ1-2, with TRBD1 matching 9 bases. The CDR3 has 16 amino acids. The V segment lost 6 bases and the J segment 13 bases; nucleotides outside the gene matches: 21. Germline lookup yields CDR1 MDHEN and CDR2 SYDVKM. As DNA, the CDR3 is TGTGCCAGCAGCCGCCGGGGACAGGGTAGCGGGACTGGTCCCACCTTC. Its protein product is CASSRRGQGSGTGPTF.

About this clone itself: This specimen includes other DNA sequences encoding the same CDR3. The chain has TRBV11-1 and TRBJ1-1, with D unclear. CDR3 length equals 16 residues. Germline loops: CDR1 SGHAT, CDR2 FQDESV (reference sequence). Trimming took off 2 bases at V and 2 bases at J, with 15 bases between the two ends. The DNA for the CDR3 is TGTGCCAGCAGCTTAAATGAGGCCGGGGATAACACTGAAGCTTTCTTT. Its translation: CASSLNEAGDNTEAFF.

The V gene is TRBV6-1, the J gene TRBJ2-1; TRBD1 aligns across 12 bases. Per the germline V gene, CDR1 is MNHNS and CDR2 is SASEGT. CDR3 length: 13 amino acids. V shed 11 bases, J shed 6 bases, and the junction held 5 bases outside the gene matches. The DNA for the CDR3 is TGTGCCGGGACGGGACAGGGGGCCAATGAGCAGTTCTTC. Its protein is CAGTGQGANEQFF.

The chain joins TRBV6-5 to TRBJ1-4; 7 bases fit TRBD1. This CDR3 has 14 amino acids. Germline trimming cut 7 bases from V and 8 bases from J; bases unmatched to any gene: 10. Germline V gene lookup returns CDR1 MNHEY and CDR2 SVGAGI. The CDR3 protein is CASNNRGREEKLFF. The CDR3 nucleotides read TGTGCCAGCAACAACAGGGGCCGAGAAGAAAAACTGTTTTTT.

CDR3: CAISDSDRGYQPQHF. CDR3 coding DNA: TGTGCCATCAGTGATTCGGACAGGGGTTACCAGCCCCAGCATTTT. The chain combines TRBV10-3 with TRBJ1-5; 9 nucleotides agree with TRBD1. With 3 bases clipped from V and 7 bases from J, the junction kept 7 bases outside the gene matches. Germline-derived CDR1 and CDR2 are ENHRY and SYGVKD. The CDR3 totals 15 residues.

The gene calls are TRBV11-2 and TRBJ2-7; D unresolved. CDR3 length: 15 amino acids. The germline CDR1 and CDR2 sequences are SGHAT and FQNNGV. V gave up 5 bases and J gave up 0 bases, with 14 bases separating them. CDR3 protein: CASSPLRFTSYEQYF. In DNA, the CDR3 is TGTGCCAGCAGCCCTCTCCGTTTCACCTCCTACGAGCAGTACTTC.

The V and J genes are TRBV28 and TRBJ2-3; D might be TRBD1 (5 bases). The CDR3 length is 11 residues. Germline-derived CDR1 and CDR2 are MDHEN and SYDVKM. V shed 7 bases and J shed 6 bases, with 8 bases lying between them. CDR3 amino acids: CASTNRDTQYF. For the CDR3, the DNA is TGTGCCAGCACTAACAGGGATACGCAGTATTTT.

As regards this clone: The CDR3 ends on some other residue instead of the conserved phenylalanine or tryptophan, so this is likely a read error. The limits of the CDR3 on the DNA are not certain, so only TCRdb's listed CDR3 is given. The V call is TRBV4-2, the J call TRBJ2-6. Germline lookup yields CDR1 LGHNA and CDR2 YNFKEQ. Including both end residues, the CDR3 is 10 amino acids long. The CDR3 protein is CASSVRGLCS.

A single count supports this clone. The chain employs TRBV5-4 and TRBJ1-1, with D uncertain. Germline V gene sequence: CDR1 SGHNT, CDR2 YYREEE (reference sequence). CDR3 length: 17 residues. V was shortened by 2 bases and J by 4 bases, with 21 bases between the two germline ends. This CDR3 reads CASSLIMNSDLSTEAFF. The CDR3 region has the DNA TGTGCCAGCAGCTTAATTATGAACAGCGATCTTTCCACTGAAGCTTTCTTT.

V is TRBV7-2 and J is TRBJ1-2; no reliable D call. This CDR3 comprises 12 residues. V lost 4 bases, J lost 8 bases, and 11 bases lay in between. The V gene's germline CDR1 is SGHTA and CDR2 FQGNSA. CDR3 bases: TGTGCCAGCAGCTCCGAGAAGAGGGGCTACACCTTC. Translated: CASSSEKRGYTF. Combining the CDR3 with reference TRBV7-2 and TRBJ1-2 gives the whole variable domain GAGVSQSPSNKVTEKGKDVELRCDPISGHTALYWYRQSLGQGLEFLIYFQGNSAPDKSGLPSDRFSAERTGGSVSTLTIQRTQQEDSAVYLCASSSEKRGYTFGSGTRLTVV.

The chain employs TRBV7-2 and TRBJ2-3; D might be TRBD2 (6 bases). Trimming stripped 5 bases from V and 3 bases from J, with 18 bases between. The CDR3 contains 16 residues. Germline CDR1 and CDR2: SGHTA and FQGNSA. In nucleotides, the CDR3 is TGTGCCAGCAGCCCAAGCGCGGGGCCTGGTACAGATACGCAGTATTTT. It specifies CASSPSAGPGTDTQYF.